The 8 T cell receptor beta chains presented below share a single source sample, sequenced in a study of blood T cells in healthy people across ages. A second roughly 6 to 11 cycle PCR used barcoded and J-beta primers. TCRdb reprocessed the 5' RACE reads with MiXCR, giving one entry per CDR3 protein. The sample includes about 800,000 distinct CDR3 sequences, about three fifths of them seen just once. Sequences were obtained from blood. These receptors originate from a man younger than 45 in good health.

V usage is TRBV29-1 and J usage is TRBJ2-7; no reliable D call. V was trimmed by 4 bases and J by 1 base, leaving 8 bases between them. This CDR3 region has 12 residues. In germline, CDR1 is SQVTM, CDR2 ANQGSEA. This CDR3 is CSVARTSYEQYF. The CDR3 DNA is TGCAGCGTTGCAAGAACTTCCTACGAGCAGTACTTC.

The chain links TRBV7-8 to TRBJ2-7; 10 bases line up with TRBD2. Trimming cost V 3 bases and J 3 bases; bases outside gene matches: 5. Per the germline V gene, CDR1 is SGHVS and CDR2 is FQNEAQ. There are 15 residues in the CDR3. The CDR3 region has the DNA TGTGCCAGCAGCTTCCCGGGACTAGCGCACTACGAGCAGTACTTC. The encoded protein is CASSFPGLAHYEQYF.

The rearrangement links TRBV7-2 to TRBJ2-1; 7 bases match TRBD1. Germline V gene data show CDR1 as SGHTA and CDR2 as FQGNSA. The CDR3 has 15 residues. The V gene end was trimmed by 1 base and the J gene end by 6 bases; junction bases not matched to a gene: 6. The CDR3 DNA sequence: TGTGCCAGCAGCTTAGAGGGGGCCGGGCCCAATGAGCAGTTCTTC. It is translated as CASSLEGAGPNEQFF. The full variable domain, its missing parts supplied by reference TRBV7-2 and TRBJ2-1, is GAGVSQSPSNKVTEKGKDVELRCDPISGHTALYWYRQSLGQGLEFLIYFQGNSAPDKSGLPSDRFSAERTGGSVSTLTIQRTQQEDSAVYLCASSLEGAGPNEQFFGPGTRLTVL.

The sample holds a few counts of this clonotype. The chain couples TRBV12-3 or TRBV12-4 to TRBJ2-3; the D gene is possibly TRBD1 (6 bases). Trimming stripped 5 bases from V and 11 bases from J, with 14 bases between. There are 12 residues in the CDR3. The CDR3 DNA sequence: TGTGCCAGCAGTCGAGAGGGGGAATGGCAGTATTTT. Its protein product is CASSREGEWQYF.

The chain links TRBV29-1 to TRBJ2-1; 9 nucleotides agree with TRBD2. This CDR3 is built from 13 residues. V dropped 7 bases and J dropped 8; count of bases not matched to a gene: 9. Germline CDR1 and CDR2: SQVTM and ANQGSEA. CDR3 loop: CSAEAGGLDEQFF. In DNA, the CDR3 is TGCAGCGCCGAAGCGGGAGGATTGGATGAGCAGTTCTTC.

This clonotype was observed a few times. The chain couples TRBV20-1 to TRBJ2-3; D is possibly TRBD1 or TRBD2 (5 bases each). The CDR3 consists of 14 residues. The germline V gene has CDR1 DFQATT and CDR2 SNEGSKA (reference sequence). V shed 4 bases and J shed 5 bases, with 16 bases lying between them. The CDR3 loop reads CSATTGPPLDTQYF. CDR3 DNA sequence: TGCAGTGCTACGACGGGGCCGCCTCTAGATACGCAGTATTTT.

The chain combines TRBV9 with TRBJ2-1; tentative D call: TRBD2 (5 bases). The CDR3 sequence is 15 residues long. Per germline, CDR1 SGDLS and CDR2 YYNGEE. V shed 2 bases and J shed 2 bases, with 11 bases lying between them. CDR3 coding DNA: TGTGCCAGCAGCGTCCCGGACTCTACCTACAATGAGCAGTTCTTC. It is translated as CASSVPDSTYNEQFF.

CDR3 region: CASSYGLAGAQETQYF. DNA of the CDR3: TGTGCCAGCAGCTACGGACTAGCGGGAGCTCAAGAGACCCAGTACTTC. The genes are TRBV7-9 and TRBJ2-5, with 13 nucleotides matching TRBD2. The CDR3 contains 16 residues. V shed 4 bases and J 2 bases; nucleotides not matched to a gene: 4. Germline lookup yields CDR1 SEHNR and CDR2 FQNEAQ (reference sequence). Based on the CDR3 plus reference TRBV7-9 and TRBJ2-5, the full variable domain is DTGVSQNPRHKITKRGQNVTFRCDPISEHNRLYWYRQTLGQGPEFLTYFQNEAQLEKSRLLSDRFSAERPKGSFSTLEIQRTEQGDSAMYLCASSYGLAGAQETQYFGPGTRLLVL.